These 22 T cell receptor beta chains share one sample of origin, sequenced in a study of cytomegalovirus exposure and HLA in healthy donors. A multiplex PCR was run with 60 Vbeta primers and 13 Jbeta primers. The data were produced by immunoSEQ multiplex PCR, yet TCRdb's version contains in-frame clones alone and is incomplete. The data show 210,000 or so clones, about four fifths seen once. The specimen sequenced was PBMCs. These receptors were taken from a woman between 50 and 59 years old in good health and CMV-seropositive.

CDR3 residues: CASSPTGGLDEAFF. The CDR3 DNA sequence: TGTGCCAGCTCACCCACAGGGGGCCTAGATGAAGCTTTCTTT. V and J are TRBV18 and TRBJ1-1; 9 nucleotides align to TRBD1. Germline V CDR1 and CDR2: KGHSH, LQKENI. Trimming cost V 3 bases and J 7 bases; bases outside gene matches: 6. CDR3 length: 14 amino acids.

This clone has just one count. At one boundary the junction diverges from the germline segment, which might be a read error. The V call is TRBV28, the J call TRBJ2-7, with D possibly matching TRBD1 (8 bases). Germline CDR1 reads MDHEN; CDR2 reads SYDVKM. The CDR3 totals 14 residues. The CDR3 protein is CASVGGDRRYGQYF. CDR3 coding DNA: TGTGCCAGCGTAGGGGGGGACAGGCGTTACGGGCAGTACTTC.

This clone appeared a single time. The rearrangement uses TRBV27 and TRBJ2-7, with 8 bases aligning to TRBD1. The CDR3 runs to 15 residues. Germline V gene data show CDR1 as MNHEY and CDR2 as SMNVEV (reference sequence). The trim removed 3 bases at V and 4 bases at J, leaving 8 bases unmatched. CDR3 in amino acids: CASSLKWTGSYEQYF. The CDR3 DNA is TGTGCCAGCAGTTTGAAATGGACAGGGTCGTACGAGCAGTACTTC.

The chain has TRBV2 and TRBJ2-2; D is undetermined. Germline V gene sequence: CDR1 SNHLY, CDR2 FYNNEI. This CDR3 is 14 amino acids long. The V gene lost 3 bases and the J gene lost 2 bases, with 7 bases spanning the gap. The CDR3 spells CASSESSNTGELFF. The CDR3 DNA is TGTGCCAGCAGTGAGTCTAGTAACACCGGGGAGCTGTTTTTT.

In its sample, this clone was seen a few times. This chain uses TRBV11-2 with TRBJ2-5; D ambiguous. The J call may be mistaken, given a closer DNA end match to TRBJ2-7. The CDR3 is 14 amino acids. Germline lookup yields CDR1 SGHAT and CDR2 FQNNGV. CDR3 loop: CASSLSLSSYEQYF. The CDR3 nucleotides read TGTGCCAGCAGCTTGTCTCTGAGCTCCTACGAGCAGTACTTC.

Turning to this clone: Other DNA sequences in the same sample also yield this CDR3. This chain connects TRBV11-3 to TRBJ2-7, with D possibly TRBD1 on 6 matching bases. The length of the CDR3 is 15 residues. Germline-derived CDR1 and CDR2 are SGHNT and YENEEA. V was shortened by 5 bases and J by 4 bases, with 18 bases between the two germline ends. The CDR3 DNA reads TGTGCCAGCAGCCGGGGTACCCATCAGGGGTACGAGCAGTACTTC. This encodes CASSRGTHQGYEQYF.

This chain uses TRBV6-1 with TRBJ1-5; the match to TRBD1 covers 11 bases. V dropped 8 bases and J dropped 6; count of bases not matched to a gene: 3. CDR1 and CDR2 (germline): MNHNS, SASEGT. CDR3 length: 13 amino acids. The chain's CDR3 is CASGQGAIQPQHF. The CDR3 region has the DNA TGTGCCAGCGGACAGGGGGCTATTCAGCCCCAGCATTTT.

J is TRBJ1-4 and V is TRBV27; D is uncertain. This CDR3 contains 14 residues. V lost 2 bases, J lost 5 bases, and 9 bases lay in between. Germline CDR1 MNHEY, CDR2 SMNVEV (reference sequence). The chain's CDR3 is CASSLLGSNEKLFF. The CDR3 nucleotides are TGTGCCAGCAGTTTACTGGGTAGCAATGAAAAACTGTTTTTT.

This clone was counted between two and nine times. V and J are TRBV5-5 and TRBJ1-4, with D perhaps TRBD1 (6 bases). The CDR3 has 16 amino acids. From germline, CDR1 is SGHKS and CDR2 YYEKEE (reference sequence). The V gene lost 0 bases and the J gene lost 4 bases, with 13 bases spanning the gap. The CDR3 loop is CASSLGTALLNEKLFF. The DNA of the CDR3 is TGTGCCAGCAGCTTGGGGACAGCGCTACTTAATGAAAAACTGTTTTTT. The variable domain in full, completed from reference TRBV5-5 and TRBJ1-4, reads DAGVTQSPTHLIKTRGQQVTLRCSPISGHKSVSWYQQVLGQGPQFIFQYYEKEERGRGNFPDRFSARQFPNYSSELNVNALLLGDSALYLCASSLGTALLNEKLFFGSGTQLSVL.

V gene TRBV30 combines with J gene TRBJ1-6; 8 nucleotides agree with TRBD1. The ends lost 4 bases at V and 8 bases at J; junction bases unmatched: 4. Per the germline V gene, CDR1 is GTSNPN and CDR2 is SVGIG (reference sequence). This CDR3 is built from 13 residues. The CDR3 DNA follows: TGTGCCTGGATTGCAGGGGGCGATTCACCCCTCCACTTT. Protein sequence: CAWIAGGDSPLHF.

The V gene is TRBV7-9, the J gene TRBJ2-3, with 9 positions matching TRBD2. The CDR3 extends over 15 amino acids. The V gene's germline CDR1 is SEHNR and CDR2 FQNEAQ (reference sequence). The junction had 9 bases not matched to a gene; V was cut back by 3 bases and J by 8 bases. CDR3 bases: TGTGCCAGCAGCTTTTGGACGCGGGGGGGCGGTACGCAGTATTTT. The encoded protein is CASSFWTRGGGTQYF.

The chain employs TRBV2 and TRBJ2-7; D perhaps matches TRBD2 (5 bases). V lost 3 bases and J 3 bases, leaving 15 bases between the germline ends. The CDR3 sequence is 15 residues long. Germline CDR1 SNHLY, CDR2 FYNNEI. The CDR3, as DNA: TGTGCCAGCAGTGAGCCGAGCGGAGAAATCTACGAGCAGTACTTC. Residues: CASSEPSGEIYEQYF.

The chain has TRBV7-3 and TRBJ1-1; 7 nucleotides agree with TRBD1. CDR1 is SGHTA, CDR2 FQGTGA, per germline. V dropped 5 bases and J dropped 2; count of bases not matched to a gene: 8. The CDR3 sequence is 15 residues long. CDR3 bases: TGTGCCAGCAGCCTCACCGGGACAGCAAACACTGAAGCTTTCTTT. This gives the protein CASSLTGTANTEAFF.

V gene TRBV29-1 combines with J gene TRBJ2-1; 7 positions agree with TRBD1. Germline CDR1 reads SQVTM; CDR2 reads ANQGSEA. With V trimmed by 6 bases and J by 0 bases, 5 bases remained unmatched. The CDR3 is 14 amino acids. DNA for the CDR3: TGCAGCGTCGTTGGGACAGTCTCCTACAATGAGCAGTTCTTC. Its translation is CSVVGTVSYNEQFF.

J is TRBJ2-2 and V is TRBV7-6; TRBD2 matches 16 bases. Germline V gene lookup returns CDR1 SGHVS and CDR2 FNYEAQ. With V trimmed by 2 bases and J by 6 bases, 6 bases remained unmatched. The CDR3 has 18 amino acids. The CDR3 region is CASSLTGTSGGAAGELFF. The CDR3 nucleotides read TGTGCCAGCAGCTTAACCGGGACTAGCGGGGGGGCGGCCGGGGAGCTGTTTTTT. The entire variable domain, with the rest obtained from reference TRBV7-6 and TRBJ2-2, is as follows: GAGVSQSPRYKVTKRGQDVALRCDPISGHVSLYWYRQALGQGPEFLTYFNYEAQQDKSGLPNDRFSAERPEGSISTLTIQRTEQRDSAMYRCASSLTGTSGGAAGELFFGEGSRLTVL.

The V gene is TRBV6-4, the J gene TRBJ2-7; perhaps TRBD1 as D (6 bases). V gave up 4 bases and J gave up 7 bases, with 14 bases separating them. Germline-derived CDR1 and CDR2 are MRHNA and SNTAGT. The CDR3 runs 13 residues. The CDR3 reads CASSGQVALEQYF. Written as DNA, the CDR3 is TGTGCCAGCAGTGGACAGGTGGCCTTGGAGCAGTACTTC.

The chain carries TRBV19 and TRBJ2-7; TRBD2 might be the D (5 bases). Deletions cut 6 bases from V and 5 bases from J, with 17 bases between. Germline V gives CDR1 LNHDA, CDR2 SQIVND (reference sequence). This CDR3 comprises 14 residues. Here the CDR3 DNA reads TGTGCCAGTAGGGACCGGGAAAAGAGGGACGAGCAGTACTTC. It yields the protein CASRDREKRDEQYF.

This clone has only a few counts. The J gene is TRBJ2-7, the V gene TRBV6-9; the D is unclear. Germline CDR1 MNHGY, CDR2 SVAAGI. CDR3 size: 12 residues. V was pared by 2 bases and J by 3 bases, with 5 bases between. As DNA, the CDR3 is TGTGCCAGCAGTTATCCTTACTACGAGCAGTACTTC. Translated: CASSYPYYEQYF.

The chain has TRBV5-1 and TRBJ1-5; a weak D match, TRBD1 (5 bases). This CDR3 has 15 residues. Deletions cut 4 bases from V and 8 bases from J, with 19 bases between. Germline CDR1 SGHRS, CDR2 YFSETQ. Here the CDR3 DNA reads TGCGCCAGCAGCCGTACAGGCGGCAACTTCGAGCCCCAGCATTTT. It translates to CASSRTGGNFEPQHF.

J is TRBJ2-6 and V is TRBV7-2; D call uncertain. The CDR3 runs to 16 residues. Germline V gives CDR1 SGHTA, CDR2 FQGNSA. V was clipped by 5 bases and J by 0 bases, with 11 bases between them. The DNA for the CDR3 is TGTGCCAGCAGCCTTAAGGTAGCCTCTGGGGCCAACGTCCTGACTTTC. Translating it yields CASSLKVASGANVLTF.

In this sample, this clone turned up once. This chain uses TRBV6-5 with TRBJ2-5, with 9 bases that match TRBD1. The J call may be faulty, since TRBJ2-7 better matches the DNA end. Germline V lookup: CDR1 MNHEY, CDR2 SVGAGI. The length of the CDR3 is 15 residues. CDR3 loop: CASSLGTGTLGEQYF. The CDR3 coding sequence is TGTGCCAGCAGCTTAGGGACAGGGACCTTGGGCGAGCAGTACTTC.

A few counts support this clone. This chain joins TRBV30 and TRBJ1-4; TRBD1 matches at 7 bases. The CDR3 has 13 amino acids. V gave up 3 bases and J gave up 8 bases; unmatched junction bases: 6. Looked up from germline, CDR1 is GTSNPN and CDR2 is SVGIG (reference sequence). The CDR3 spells CAWSQGDWEKLFF. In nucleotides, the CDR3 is TGTGCCTGGAGCCAGGGGGATTGGGAAAAACTGTTTTTT.